The clone carrying this TCR beta chain was counted at least ten times. Antigen specificity is unknown. TCR beta CDR3 amplification from genomic DNA was performed by two-round multiplex PCR. Primers (each specific to one TRBV or TRBJ gene) were used in first-round PCR. MiXCR, applied by TCRdb to the multiplex PCR reads, yields one record per CDR3 protein. The sample lists about 12,000 distinct CDR3 sequences, nearly 55% occurring once. The source of the sample is a study of prognosis after radiotherapy for stage I lung cancer. About the study: SBRT radiotherapy used 3 to 5 fractions and a biologically effective dose of at least 100 Gy.

The germline V gene encodes CDR1 SNHLY and CDR2 FYNNEI. The V segment lost 5 bases and the J segment 0 bases; nucleotides outside the gene matches: 4. The CDR3 is 16 amino acids. Whole-study results and caveats: Unique TCR clone counts were lower following stereotactic body radiation therapy (median roughly 9,300 versus 7,200).

This sequence joins TRBV2 and TRBJ1-3; 10 bases fit TRBD1. The origin of this receptor is a donor of 50 years or more with non-small cell lung cancer. Sequenced here: PBMCs, sampled before or after stereotactic body radiation therapy (not recorded which). For the CDR3, the DNA is TGTGCCAGCAGTTTCCGGGACAGGGGCTCTGGAAACACCATATATTTT. Amino acids: CASSFRDRGSGNTIYF.